This is a list of T cell receptor beta chains from one sample in a study of cytomegalovirus exposure and HLA in healthy donors. The method was immunoSEQ multiplex PCR; TCRdb's version includes in-frame clones alone and lacks a portion of them. The sample has 250,000 to 350,000 clones, about nine tenths seen once. Sequencing was performed on PBMCs. Source of these receptors: a woman aged 18 to 35 in good health and CMV-seronegative. The CDR3 runs from the conserved cysteine through the conserved F or W. A D gene is named only where the DNA matches it firmly. Expanded clones get a size class; other rows say once, few or many, or leave the size out.

D gene,clone size,V gene,J gene,CDR3 DNA,CDR3 protein
TRBD2,.,TRBV6-5,TRBJ2-7,TGTGCCAGCAGTTACCTTAGCGGGATCGTCTACGAGCAGTACTTC,CASSYLSGIVYEQYF
.,.,TRBV6-6,TRBJ1-4,TGTGCCAGCAAAGTCCGGTCTTGGGAAAAACTGTTTTTT,CASKVRSWEKLFF
.,once,TRBV19,TRBJ2-7,TGTGCCAGTAGTATCAGCAGGGGAACCTACGAGCAGTACTTC,CASSISRGTYEQYF
.,once,TRBV29-1,TRBJ2-2,TGCAGCGCCCGCATTGGAGTGAGCACCGGGGAGCTGTTTTTT,CSARIGVSTGELFF
TRBD2,.,TRBV7-9,TRBJ2-7,TGTGCCAGCAGCTTAGGCGCGGGAGCCTACGAGCAGTACTTC,CASSLGAGAYEQYF
TRBD1,.,TRBV18,TRBJ1-1,TGTGCCAGCTCACCAGGACAGGGGGGGAGAACTGAAGCTTTCTTT,CASSPGQGGRTEAFF
.,.,TRBV7-6,TRBJ2-7,TGTGCCAGCAGCTTATATGCGAGCTCCTACGAGCAGTACTTC,CASSLYASSYEQYF
.,once,TRBV6-5,TRBJ1-5,TGTGCCAGGGGCCCGGCTCATTACGTTCCTTGGCCCCAGCATTTT,CARGPAHYVPWPQHF
TRBD2,once,TRBV27,TRBJ2-7,TGTGCCACCCGTGGGACTAGCGGGAGTATTTACGAGCAGTACTTC,CATRGTSGSIYEQYF
TRBD2,.,TRBV5-1,TRBJ2-1,TGCGCCAGCAGCTCTGATAGCGGGAGCCACCACAATGAGCAGTTCTTC,CASSSDSGSHHNEQFF
.,many,TRBV18,TRBJ2-1,TGTGCCAGCTCGGGGCAGGGGTCCTACAATGAGCAGTTCTTC,CASSGQGSYNEQFF
TRBD2,.,TRBV9,TRBJ2-2,TGTGCCAGCAGCGTAGGTCTAGCGGGGAACACCGGGGAGCTGTTTTTT,CASSVGLAGNTGELFF
TRBD1,once,TRBV6-6,TRBJ2-7,TGTGCCAGCAGTTATCCCTCTGAGGGGGCATCCTACGAGCAGTACTTC,CASSYPSEGASYEQYF
.,.,TRBV7-2,TRBJ1-1,TGTGCCAGCAGCCCCGTAGCACGGACATCAGAAGCTTTCTTT,CASSPVARTSEAFF
TRBD1,.,TRBV28,TRBJ1-2,TGTGCCAGCAGTTGGAGACAGGGAGCTAACTATGGCTACACCTTC,CASSWRQGANYGYTF
TRBD1,.,TRBV6-5,TRBJ1-5,TGTGCCAGCAACAGACAGGGTAACAATCAGCCCCAGCATTTT,CASNRQGNNQPQHF
TRBD1,.,TRBV6-1,TRBJ1-5,TGTGCCAGCAGGGAACAGGGGGCTGTGGGCAATCAGCCCCAGCATTTT,CASREQGAVGNQPQHF
TRBD1,.,TRBV6-5,TRBJ2-7,TGTGCCAGCAGTTACGCGGGCCAGACAGGGAAGGAGCAGTACTTC,CASSYAGQTGKEQYF
TRBD1,.,TRBV5-4,TRBJ1-2,TGTGCCAGCAGCCTAACCGGGACAGGGCCCTTCTATGGCTACACCTTC,CASSLTGTGPFYGYTF
.,.,TRBV7-2,TRBJ2-3,TGTGCCAGCAGCTTAGGTAGTGCGGGTGCAGATACGCAGTATTTT,CASSLGSAGADTQYF
TRBD2,.,TRBV7-8,TRBJ2-6,TGTGCCAGCAGCACCCGGACTAGTGCTGGGGCCAACGTCCTGACTTTC,CASSTRTSAGANVLTF
.,.,TRBV9,TRBJ2-1,TGTGCCAGCAGTCACGGGATAGCGCACCTTGGCGATGAGCAGTTCTTC,CASSHGIAHLGDEQFF
TRBD2,few,TRBV6-6,TRBJ2-3,TGTGCCAGCAGGACCGGGAGGAATACGCAGTATTTT,CASRTGRNTQYF
.,.,TRBV5-1,TRBJ2-3,TGCGCCAGCAGCCCTGGCGTCGGGAGTACCTCAGATACGCAGTATTTT,CASSPGVGSTSDTQYF
TRBD2,.,TRBV5-4,TRBJ2-1,TGTGCCAGCAGCTTGCCTAGCGGACTGTACAATGAGCAGTTCTTC,CASSLPSGLYNEQFF
TRBD2,.,TRBV27,TRBJ2-2,TGTGCCAGCAGGGGTAGCGGGAGTAACTTGCCCGGGGAGCTGTTTTTT,CASRGSGSNLPGELFF
.,.,TRBV9,TRBJ2-7,TGTGCCAGCAGCGTAGACCCGGGGTTCCCCTACGAGCAGTACTTC,CASSVDPGFPYEQYF
TRBD1,.,TRBV4-3,TRBJ2-1,TGCGCCAGCAGCCTACAGGGGAGTTACAATGAGCAGTTCTTC,CASSLQGSYNEQFF
TRBD2,.,TRBV5-6,TRBJ2-6,TGTGCCAGCAGCATGCGACTAGCGGGAGGCCCTGGGGCCAACGTCCTGACTTTC,CASSMRLAGGPGANVLTF
.,.,TRBV27,TRBJ2-2,TGTGCCAGCAGTTTATCAGGACATAGGAACACCGGGGAGCTGTTTTTT,CASSLSGHRNTGELFF
TRBD1,.,TRBV4-1,TRBJ1-2,TGCGCCAGCAGCCGACAGGGGAGCGATGGCTACACCTTC,CASSRQGSDGYTF
.,.,TRBV5-6,TRBJ2-7,TGTGCCAGCAGCTTTTGGTTCTCGGGCTACGAGCAGTACTTC,CASSFWFSGYEQYF
TRBD1,.,TRBV10-3,TRBJ1-1,TGTGCCGTCGGTAGACAGGGGGCCGTTGGGACTGAAGCTTTCTTT,CAVGRQGAVGTEAFF
TRBD1,.,TRBV28,TRBJ1-1,TGTGCCAGCTCAGGACAGGGTAACACTGAAGCTTTCTTT,CASSGQGNTEAFF
TRBD1,.,TRBV7-3,TRBJ1-2,TGTGCCAGCAGCCCAAGTGGGGACAGGGGTAGTGGCTACACCTTC,CASSPSGDRGSGYTF
TRBD1,.,TRBV10-3,TRBJ1-2,TGTGCCATCAGTGATTCCGGACAGGGGATTTATGGCTACACCTTC,CAISDSGQGIYGYTF
.,.,TRBV27,TRBJ2-5,TGTGCCAGCAGTTTACGACCCCGACAGATCCAAGAGACCCAGTACTTC,CASSLRPRQIQETQYF
.,.,TRBV7-2,TRBJ2-5,TGTGCCAGCAGCTTGGGGGGATCGCGGGAGACCCAGTACTTC,CASSLGGSRETQYF
.,.,TRBV7-8,TRBJ1-1,TGTGCCAGCAGCTTATCTTCTGTGCGGAGGTTGGGAACTGAAGCTTTCTTT,CASSLSSVRRLGTEAFF
TRBD1,once,TRBV6-1,TRBJ2-7,TGTGCCAGCAGGTCCAACAGGGGGCCAGATTACGAGCAGTACTTC,CASRSNRGPDYEQYF
TRBD2,.,TRBV19,TRBJ2-1,TGTGCCAGTATCGGGGGTAACCTCGGGGCTAGCGGGACCTACAATGAGCAGTTCTTC,CASIGGNLGASGTYNEQFF
TRBD1,.,TRBV28,TRBJ1-5,TGTGCCAGCAGTTTAGGGACAGGGCTCAATCAGCCCCAGCATTTT,CASSLGTGLNQPQHF
TRBD1,.,TRBV4-3,TRBJ2-7,TGCGCCAGCCCCCCACCCAACTATCGACACACAGAACAGGGGGTCCCTCACTACGAGCAGTACTTC,CASPPPNYRHTEQGVPHYEQYF
.,.,TRBV11-3,TRBJ2-1,TGTGCCAGCAGCTTAGAGGGAGGACACGAGCAGTTCTTC,CASSLEGGHEQFF
TRBD1,.,TRBV29-1,TRBJ2-3,TGCAGCGTTGAAGATCTGACAGGGGGGTCAGATACGCAGTATTTT,CSVEDLTGGSDTQYF
.,.,TRBV19,TRBJ1-1,TGTGCCAGTAGTCCAAGGAGTCGGGATGACACTGAAGCTTTCTTT,CASSPRSRDDTEAFF
TRBD2,.,TRBV10-3,TRBJ2-7,TGTGCCATCAGTGAGCGGGAGGGGGTCTCCTACGAGCAGTACTTC,CAISEREGVSYEQYF
TRBD1,once,TRBV7-8,TRBJ2-3,TGTGCCAGCAGCCAGAGGGGGCGCACAGATACGCAGTATTTT,CASSQRGRTDTQYF
.,.,TRBV19,TRBJ2-5,TGTGCCAGTAGTAGGGGGGGCGAGACCCAGTACTTC,CASSRGGETQYF